This record concerns one T cell receptor beta chain sequence. As yet, its antigen is unknown. The sample belongs to a study of T-cell memory formation after mild COVID-19. The wider study: TCR clusters largely stayed donor specific.

Study results and limitations: The main location of contracting CD4+ clones was CM and EM, and that of contracting CD8+ clones was EMRA. Cross-reactive memory appears to have joined, as suggested by some responding clones showing up in pre-infection memory.

The CDR3 is 14 amino acids. The V and J ends lost 0 bases and 2 bases respectively, with 8 bases between them. Germline V gene sequence: CDR1 SGHRS, CDR2 YFSETQ. TCRdb re-derived calls from the 5' RACE reads in MiXCR, one entry per CDR3 protein. Among fewer than 90,000 distinct CDR3 sequences listed, 11% to 15% were seen once. The chain recombines TRBV5-1 with TRBJ1-1; no reliable D call. The sequencing input was PBMCs or a T cell subset sorted from them (not recorded which). The clonotype originates from an adult woman who had mild COVID-19 (a few samples of this study predate the infection). Cell type and time point are not known. CDR3 DNA sequence: TGCGCCAGCAGCTTGGAACCGGCAAACACTGAAGCTTTCTTT. Translation: CASSLEPANTEAFF.